Presented here are 13 T cell receptor beta chains from one specimen sequenced in a study of Ad26.COV2.S vaccination and SARS-CoV-2 variants. Treatment of the sample: about 20 received Ad26.COV2.S at low or high dose, single or two shots; roughly five received placebo; per-sample allocation not given. Sample collection was performed on day 63 after the first vaccine or placebo injection. Assay used: immunoSEQ multiplex PCR; TCRdb lists only in-frame clones, some missing. The sample comprises around 300,000 clones, about 89% of which are singletons, and approximately 5% rests with the top ten. The sample consisted of peripheral blood, taken in a trial of Ad26.COV2.S vaccine versus placebo. These receptors all stem from a person between 18 and 65 years old who received the Ad26.COV2.S COVID-19 vaccine or a placebo.

V and J are TRBV4-1 and TRBJ1-2; D might be TRBD1 (5 bases). This CDR3 is built from 13 residues. Trimming shortened V by 5 bases and J by 0 bases, and 7 bases separated the two germline ends. The germline gives CDR1 MGHRA, CDR2 YSYEKL. The chain's CDR3 is CASSGGANYGYTF. DNA for the CDR3: TGCGCCAGCAGCGGGGGAGCTAACTATGGCTACACCTTC.

This clone was detected once. DNA for the CDR3: TGTGCCAGCAGCCAGGGGACTAGCGGGAACCAAGAGACCCAGTACTTC. This codes for CASSQGTSGNQETQYF. The gene calls are TRBV5-8 and TRBJ2-5; 13 bases align to TRBD2. The V gene's germline CDR1 is SGHTS and CDR2 YDEGEE. J lost 0 bases, V lost 4 bases, and 3 bases had no gene match. This CDR3 is built from 16 residues. Full variable domain (missing parts from reference TRBV5-8 and TRBJ2-5): EAGVTQSPTHLIKTRGQQATLRCSPISGHTSVYWYQQALGLGLQFLLWYDEGEERNRGNFPPRFSGRQFPNYSSELNVNALELEDSALYLCASSQGTSGNQETQYFGPGTRLLVL.

The chain is built from TRBV2 and TRBJ1-1; D may be TRBD1 (6 bases). V lost 9 bases and J 7 bases, leaving 12 bases between the germline ends. The germline CDR1 and CDR2 sequences are SNHLY and FYNNEI. The CDR3 has 11 amino acids. The CDR3 is CASRTDGEAFF. For the CDR3, the DNA is TGTGCCAGTAGGACAGACGGTGAAGCTTTCTTT.

The chain couples TRBV3-1 (or the pseudogene TRBV3-2) to TRBJ2-1; D gene unclear. Germline V lookup: CDR1 LGHDT, CDR2 YNNKEL (reference sequence). Deletions cut 1 base from V and 10 bases from J, with 11 bases between. The CDR3 is 13 amino acids. This CDR3 is CASSQGALTEQFF. Written as DNA, the CDR3 is TGTGCCAGCAGCCAAGGGGCTTTGACAGAGCAGTTCTTC.

This chain joins TRBV12-3 or TRBV12-4 and TRBJ2-7, with D uncertain. CDR3 size: 12 residues. V was trimmed by 2 bases and J by 6 bases, leaving 8 bases between them. CDR3 protein: CASSLSGFEQYF. The DNA of the CDR3 is TGTGCCAGCAGTTTATCTGGGTTCGAGCAGTACTTC.

This clone appeared once. V gene TRBV28 combines with J gene TRBJ1-3; no firm D call. The CDR3 length is 18 residues. CDR1 is MDHEN and CDR2 is SYDVKM in the germline V gene. Trimming stripped 1 base from V and 0 bases from J, with 16 bases between. The CDR3 protein is CASSLYQKITSSGNTIYF. The DNA of the CDR3 is TGTGCCAGCAGTTTATACCAAAAGATTACCTCCTCTGGAAACACCATATATTTT.

The V gene is TRBV6-5, the J gene TRBJ1-5; D is possibly TRBD1 (5 bases). The CDR3 runs to 14 residues. Looked up from germline, CDR1 is MNHEY and CDR2 is SVGAGI. The V end lost 6 bases, the J end lost 5 bases, and 14 bases lay between the germline ends. In DNA form, the CDR3 reads TGTGCCAGCAGCCCCAGGTCGGGGGATCAGCCCCAGCATTTT. Translated: CASSPRSGDQPQHF.

The rearrangement links TRBV20-1 to TRBJ2-5, with D maybe TRBD2 (6 bases). V gave up 3 bases and J gave up 4 bases, with 12 bases separating them. The CDR3 extends over 13 amino acids. Germline lookup yields CDR1 DFQATT and CDR2 SNEGSKA (reference sequence). CDR3 sequence reads: CSASRVGGETQYF. DNA of the CDR3: TGCAGTGCTAGTCGCGTGGGAGGAGAGACCCAGTACTTC.

The genes are TRBV7-9 and TRBJ2-4; no firm D call. V was clipped by 5 bases and J by 7 bases, with 9 bases between them. This CDR3 is 12 amino acids long. Germline CDR1 and CDR2: SEHNR and FQNEAQ (reference sequence). For the CDR3, the DNA is TGTGCCAGCAGCCCGCCAGGCAACATTCAGTACTTC. As protein: CASSPPGNIQYF. The entire variable domain, with the rest obtained from reference TRBV7-9 and TRBJ2-4, is as follows: DTGVSQNPRHKITKRGQNVTFRCDPISEHNRLYWYRQTLGQGPEFLTYFQNEAQLEKSRLLSDRFSAERPKGSFSTLEIQRTEQGDSAMYLCASSPPGNIQYFGAGTRLSVL.

Note on this clone: Other DNA sequences in the same sample also yield this CDR3. This sequence joins TRBV2 and TRBJ1-2; D might be TRBD1 (6 bases). Germline-derived CDR1 and CDR2 are SNHLY and FYNNEI. The CDR3 runs to 13 residues. Trimming cost V 8 bases and J 1 base, with 11 bases left between them. The CDR3 sequence: CASHRDRNYGYTF. CDR3 DNA: TGTGCCAGCCACAGGGACCGTAACTATGGCTACACCTTC.

The rearrangement links TRBV9 to TRBJ2-5; 9 bases fit TRBD2. This CDR3 comprises 16 residues. The V segment lost 3 bases and the J segment 1 base; nucleotides outside the gene matches: 7. The germline gives CDR1 SGDLS, CDR2 YYNGEE. The CDR3 loop reads CASSAPSGAPQETQYF. The CDR3 nucleotides are TGTGCCAGCAGCGCCCCTAGCGGGGCTCCCCAAGAGACCCAGTACTTC.

The V call is TRBV7-9, the J call TRBJ2-7; 10 positions match TRBD1. This CDR3 is built from 17 residues. Germline CDR1 is SEHNR and CDR2 is FQNEAQ (reference sequence). After removal of 5 bases from V and 0 bases from J, the junction contained 10 bases not matched to a gene. CDR3: CASSHRWGQGSSYEQYF. As DNA, the CDR3 is TGTGCCAGCAGCCACCGTTGGGGACAGGGGAGCTCCTACGAGCAGTACTTC. Complete variable domain (other parts from reference TRBV7-9 and TRBJ2-7): DTGVSQNPRHKITKRGQNVTFRCDPISEHNRLYWYRQTLGQGPEFLTYFQNEAQLEKSRLLSDRFSAERPKGSFSTLEIQRTEQGDSAMYLCASSHRWGQGSSYEQYFGPGTRLTVT.

The chain uses TRBV7-2 and TRBJ2-2; D unclear. V lost 2 bases and J lost 5, with 9 bases in between. This CDR3 has 14 residues. Germline-derived CDR1 and CDR2 are SGHTA and FQGNSA. The CDR3 sequence: CASSLSLGTGELFF. CDR3 coding DNA: TGTGCCAGCAGCTTATCTCTGGGAACCGGGGAGCTGTTTTTT.